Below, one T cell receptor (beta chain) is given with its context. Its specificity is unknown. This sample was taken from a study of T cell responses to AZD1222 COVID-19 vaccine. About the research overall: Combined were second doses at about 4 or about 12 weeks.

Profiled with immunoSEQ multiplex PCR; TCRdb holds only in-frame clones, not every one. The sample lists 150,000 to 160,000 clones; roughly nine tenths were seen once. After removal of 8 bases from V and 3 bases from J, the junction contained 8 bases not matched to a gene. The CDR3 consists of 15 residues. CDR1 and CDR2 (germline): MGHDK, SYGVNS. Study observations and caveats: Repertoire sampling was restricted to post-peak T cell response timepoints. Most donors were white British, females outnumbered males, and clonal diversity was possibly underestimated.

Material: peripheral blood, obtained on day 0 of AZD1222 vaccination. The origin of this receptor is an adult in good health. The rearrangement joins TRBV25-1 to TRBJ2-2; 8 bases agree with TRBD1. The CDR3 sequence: CASQTGDGDTGELFF. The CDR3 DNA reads TGTGCCAGCCAGACAGGGGATGGGGACACCGGGGAGCTGTTTTTT.